This TCR beta chain was observed in a study of blood T cell repertoires in COVID-19. Study-level background: Samples of COVID-19 (acute and convalescent) were obtained from the United States, Italy and Spain. PBMCs, B-cell-depleted T cells, or T cells were the source of the cDNA or gDNA that made up the material.

Assay used: immunoSEQ multiplex PCR; TCRdb lists only in-frame clones, some missing. In the table there are about 200,000 clones, roughly 80% of which are singletons. This TCR was recovered from a woman in her seventies with acute or convalescent COVID-19. Sequenced input: peripheral blood.

Here the CDR3 DNA reads TGTGCTAGTGGTCTCCCACGACAGGGGGAGTCCTACAATGAGCAGTTCTTC. Translated: CASGLPRQGESYNEQFF. The chain couples TRBV12-5 to TRBJ2-1, with 9 bases that match TRBD1. V shed 5 bases and J 1 base; nucleotides not matched to a gene: 9. The germline V gene has CDR1 LGHNT and CDR2 FRNRAP. This CDR3 is built from 17 residues. Combining the CDR3 with reference TRBV12-5 and TRBJ2-1 gives the whole variable domain DARVTQTPRHKVTEMGQEVTMRCQPILGHNTVFWYRQTMMQGLELLAYFRNRAPLDDSGMPKDRFSAEMPDATLATLKIQPSEPRDSAVYFCASGLPRQGESYNEQFFGPGTRLTVL.